The next 8 T cell receptor beta chains were all read from a single sample in a study of graft-versus-host responses after intestinal transplantation. The protocol was immunoSEQ multiplex PCR, while the TCRdb copy is restricted to in-frame clones and leaves out a portion. In the table there are about 41,000 clones, approximately 96% of which are singletons. The antigens for these receptors are not known. The sequences come from unstimulated CD8+ T cells sorted from spleen or lymph node cells, collected before transplant. The receptors were sampled from a human donor who was the organ donor for an intestinal transplant.

The chain joins TRBV6-6 to TRBJ2-2; the D is unclear. This CDR3 has 11 amino acids. V lost 8 bases to trimming and J lost 9 bases, with 10 bases between them. CDR1 MNHNY and CDR2 SVGAGI come from the germline V gene (reference sequence). This CDR3 is CASGLGWELFF. CDR3 sequence (DNA): TGTGCCAGCGGATTAGGGTGGGAGCTGTTTTTT.

The chain couples TRBV4-2 to TRBJ2-7; D tentatively reads TRBD1 or TRBD2 (5 bases each). Deletions cut 0 bases from V and 3 bases from J, with 15 bases between. Germline V gene sequence: CDR1 LGHNA, CDR2 YNFKEQ. The CDR3 is 16 amino acids. The CDR3 protein is CASSQEGRDPNYEQYF. The DNA of the CDR3 is TGTGCCAGCAGCCAAGAAGGTCGGGACCCTAACTACGAGCAGTACTTC.

The CDR3 DNA follows: TGTGCCAGCAGTTACGAGGCAGGGGGGCTAATCTACGAGCAGTACTTC. This sequence encodes CASSYEAGGLIYEQYF. V gene TRBV6-5 combines with J gene TRBJ2-7, with a tentative D call TRBD1 (7 bases). V lost 2 bases and J 3 bases, leaving 17 bases between the germline ends. The germline CDR1 and CDR2 sequences are MNHEY and SVGAGI. The CDR3 length is 16 residues.

V is TRBV27 and J is TRBJ1-3; tentative D call: TRBD1 (5 bases). CDR3 size: 15 residues. V was shortened by 2 bases and J by 0 bases, with 8 bases between the two germline ends. Per germline, CDR1 MNHEY and CDR2 SMNVEV (reference sequence). The CDR3 protein is CASSLGANSGNTIYF. The CDR3 DNA is TGTGCCAGCAGTTTAGGGGCAAACTCTGGAAACACCATATATTTT.

This rearrangement joins TRBV27 to TRBJ2-7; tentatively, D is TRBD2 (6 bases). V lost 5 bases and J 3 bases, leaving 11 bases between the germline ends. This CDR3 contains 13 residues. Germline V lookup: CDR1 MNHEY, CDR2 SMNVEV (reference sequence). CDR3 bases: TGTGCCAGCAGTCGCGGGGTCAGCTACGAGCAGTACTTC. It specifies CASSRGVSYEQYF.

The V call is TRBV7-9, the J call TRBJ2-5, with TRBD2 identical over 13 bases. V gave up 6 bases and J gave up 2 bases; unmatched junction bases: 12. The germline V gene has CDR1 SEHNR and CDR2 FQNEAQ (reference sequence). The CDR3 consists of 18 residues. In DNA form, the CDR3 reads TGTGCCAGCAGTTTTCACCCCGGGACTAGCGGGGAGCAAGAGACCCAGTACTTC. It translates to CASSFHPGTSGEQETQYF.

This chain uses TRBV13 with TRBJ2-1, with unresolved D. The CDR3 consists of 16 residues. The germline CDR1 and CDR2 sequences are PRHDT and FYEKMQ (reference sequence). With 0 bases removed from V and 6 bases from J, the gap between germline ends came to 15 bases. For the CDR3, the DNA is TGTGCCAGCAGCTTAGGTACCCGCAACCCTGTCAATGAGCAGTTCTTC. It encodes CASSLGTRNPVNEQFF.

The V gene is TRBV4-1, the J gene TRBJ2-7, with D unclear. The CDR3 has 14 residues. The V and J ends lost 1 base and 3 bases respectively, with 10 bases between them. The germline CDR1 and CDR2 sequences are MGHRA and YSYEKL. CDR3 loop: CASSQGSFGYEQYF. CDR3 coding DNA: TGCGCCAGCAGCCAAGGAAGCTTCGGCTACGAGCAGTACTTC.